A single sample gave rise to the 30 T cell receptor beta chains below, sequenced in a study of T-cell reconstitution after alpha-beta-depleted transplantation in children. As it was prepared, the TCRbeta library received unique molecular identifiers. TCRdb recomputed calls from the PCR reads with MiXCR, one row per CDR3 protein. The data contain over 400,000 distinct CDR3 sequences, roughly 44% of them singletons. Sequenced material: PBMCs, taken before TCRalphabeta/CD19-depleted stem cell transplant. The receptor source for this set is a girl aged 2-10 years with aplastic anemia, due to receive a stem cell transplant.

The rearrangement joins TRBV7-6 to TRBJ2-1; 10 bases line up with TRBD2. Germline trimming cut 5 bases from V and 9 bases from J; bases unmatched to any gene: 13. Germline V gene sequence: CDR1 SGHVS, CDR2 FNYEAQ. The CDR3 has 16 amino acids. CDR3: CASSLRPLAGEGEQFF. CDR3 nucleotides: TGTGCCAGCAGCCTCAGGCCGCTAGCGGGAGAAGGTGAGCAGTTCTTC.

This chain uses TRBV20-1 with TRBJ2-4; unclear D gene. The CDR3 has 16 residues. V shed 6 bases and J shed 1 base, with 19 bases lying between them. Germline-derived CDR1 and CDR2 are DFQATT and SNEGSKA (reference sequence). The CDR3: CSADSLVFTAKNIQYF. The CDR3 DNA follows: TGCAGTGCCGACTCTTTAGTGTTTACGGCCAAAAACATTCAGTACTTC.

Comments on this clonotype: This could be a read error, since a much larger clone is one nucleotide away. The chain links TRBV5-1 to TRBJ2-7; 10 bases are a match to TRBD2. This CDR3 spans 15 amino acids. The germline V gene has CDR1 SGHRS and CDR2 YFSETQ. The DNA for the CDR3 is TGCGCCAGCAAGCCCCTAGCGGGAGTTGTCTACGAGCTGTACTTC. This translates into CASKPLAGVVYELYF.

This clonotype was seen only a few times. The chain is built from TRBV5-5 and TRBJ1-2, with D unclear. CDR1 is SGHKS and CDR2 is YYEKEE in the germline V gene (reference sequence). CDR3 size: 15 residues. Trimming left V 4 bases short and J 3 bases short, with 16 bases between. CDR3 DNA sequence: TGTGCCAGCAGCCCCCACGCTCGGGAACACTATGGCTACACCTTC. This translates into CASSPHAREHYGYTF.

About this clonotype: Just one base apart from a much larger clone, this may be a read error. Because it lacks the conserved phenylalanine or tryptophan at the end, this CDR3 is likely a read error. The CDR3 sequence is CASSPGRHRGEQFS. The CDR3 nucleotides read TGTGCCAGCAGCCCGGGACGCCACAGGGGTGAGCAGTTCTCC. The chain joins TRBV7-2 to TRBJ2-1, with 7 bases lining up with TRBD1. The CDR3 runs 14 residues. V shed 5 bases and J 9 bases; nucleotides not matched to a gene: 10. The germline V gene has CDR1 SGHTA and CDR2 FQGNSA.

This clonotype was found many times. This rearrangement joins TRBV29-1 to TRBJ2-1, with D perhaps TRBD1 or TRBD2 (6 bases each). The germline V and J ends were trimmed by 5 bases and 0 bases, with 14 bases remaining between them. This CDR3 is 15 amino acids long. Germline values: CDR1 SQVTM, CDR2 ANQGSEA. In DNA form, the CDR3 reads TGCAGCGTTCTCCTGGGGGGCTACTCCTACAATGAGCAGTTCTTC. Translation gives CSVLLGGYSYNEQFF.

This clonotype was counted ten times or more. The chain employs TRBV7-9 and TRBJ1-1, with a possible D match to TRBD1 (5 bases). Deletions cut 5 bases from V and 9 bases from J, with 22 bases between. Germline CDR1 SEHNR, CDR2 FQNEAQ (reference sequence). CDR3 size: 15 residues. The CDR3 loop reads CASSPEDGGTIKAFF. CDR3 bases: TGTGCCAGCAGCCCCGAGGACGGGGGGACGATTAAAGCTTTCTTT. Supplemented by reference TRBV7-9 and TRBJ1-1, the full variable domain reads DTGVSQNPRHKITKRGQNVTFRCDPISEHNRLYWYRQTLGQGPEFLTYFQNEAQLEKSRLLSDRFSAERPKGSFSTLEIQRTEQGDSAMYLCASSPEDGGTIKAFFGQGTRLTVV.

This clonotype was seen a single time. The chain recombines TRBV20-1 with TRBJ2-7; D is ambiguous. V lost 1 base and J lost 2, with 12 bases in between. The CDR3 loop spans 14 amino acids. CDR1 and CDR2 from the germline V gene are DFQATT and SNEGSKA (reference sequence). CDR3 in amino acids: CSARVARVTYEQYF. The CDR3 DNA is TGCAGTGCTAGAGTGGCTAGAGTCACCTACGAGCAGTACTTC.

The chain is built from TRBV20-1 and TRBJ1-6, with 9 bases aligning to TRBD1. With 2 bases clipped from V and 7 bases from J, the junction kept 3 bases outside the gene matches. CDR1 is DFQATT and CDR2 is SNEGSKA in the germline V gene (reference sequence). The CDR3 is made up of 14 amino acids. As DNA, the CDR3 is TGCAGTGCTAGACGGGACAGGGAGAATTCACCCCTCCACTTT. The encoded protein is CSARRDRENSPLHF.

This chain joins TRBV18 and TRBJ2-7, with a tentative D call TRBD1 (5 bases). From germline, CDR1 is KGHSH and CDR2 LQKENI. The CDR3 extends over 13 amino acids. Trimming took off 4 bases at V and 4 bases at J, with 11 bases between the two ends. CDR3 region: CASSLPTAYEQYF. CDR3 sequence (DNA): TGTGCCAGCTCACTTCCGACAGCGTACGAGCAGTACTTC.

This clonotype was observed at least ten times. The chain recombines TRBV5-6 with TRBJ1-1, with D perhaps TRBD1 (6 bases). The CDR3 is 14 amino acids. CDR1 and CDR2 (germline): SGHDT, YYEEEE. V was clipped by 4 bases and J by 7 bases, with 17 bases between them. The CDR3 region has the DNA TGTGCCAGCAGCCCTGTCTCAGGGGACCGTGAAGCTTTCTTT. It translates to CASSPVSGDREAFF.

This clonotype has at least ten counts. The chain couples TRBV5-1 to TRBJ2-1; 8 bases are a match to TRBD1. Germline V gene data show CDR1 as SGHRS and CDR2 as YFSETQ. The V gene end was trimmed by 3 bases and the J gene end by 10 bases; junction bases not matched to a gene: 6. CDR3 size: 13 residues. The CDR3 region has the DNA TGCGCCAGCAGCTCAGGACAGGGACTCGAGCAGTTCTTC. This sequence encodes CASSSGQGLEQFF.

J is TRBJ2-6 and V is TRBV28, with 7 bases fitting TRBD1. The V segment lost 8 bases and the J segment 1 base; nucleotides outside the gene matches: 5. Germline loops: CDR1 MDHEN, CDR2 SYDVKM. The CDR3 consists of 15 residues. The CDR3 nucleotides read TGTGCCAGCGGACCGACAGGGTCTGGGGCCAACGTCCTGACTTTC. This encodes CASGPTGSGANVLTF.

This clonotype was recorded once. The chain carries TRBV3-1 and TRBJ2-7; 7 nucleotides line up with TRBD2. The V and J ends lost 11 bases and 3 bases, in that order; junction bases with no gene match: 22. Germline loops: CDR1 LGHDT, CDR2 YNNKEL (reference sequence). CDR3 size: 17 residues. In DNA, the CDR3 is TGTGCCTCCTGCCAAGATCCGCGGGAGTGGTTAAGCTACGAGCAGTACTTC. Its translation is CASCQDPREWLSYEQYF.

The chain employs TRBV10-3 and TRBJ2-3, with 8 bases fitting TRBD1. Germline-derived CDR1 and CDR2 are ENHRY and SYGVKD. The length of the CDR3 is 14 residues. The V segment lost 11 bases and the J segment 0 bases; nucleotides outside the gene matches: 7. This CDR3 reads CAVQGALSTDTQYF. Written as DNA, the CDR3 is TGTGCCGTCCAGGGGGCCCTTAGCACAGATACGCAGTATTTT.

The chain couples TRBV5-1 to TRBJ1-1; possible D gene TRBD1, 6 bases. The germline V gene encodes CDR1 SGHRS and CDR2 YFSETQ. This CDR3 contains 13 residues. Between the trimmed V and J ends, which lost 10 bases and 1 base, there was a span of 14 bases. CDR3 region: CACRRQENTEAFF. The CDR3 DNA is TGCGCCTGTCGCCGACAGGAGAACACTGAAGCTTTCTTT. The whole variable domain, remainder taken from reference TRBV5-1 and TRBJ1-1, is KAGVTQTPRYLIKTRGQQVTLSCSPISGHRSVSWYQQTPGQGLQFLFEYFSETQRNKGNFPGRFSGRQFSNSRSEMNVSTLELGDSALYLCACRRQENTEAFFGQGTRLTVV.

The gene calls are TRBV12-3 or TRBV12-4 and TRBJ2-3; possibly TRBD1 or TRBD2 for D (5 bases each). The CDR3 is 12 residues long. The V end was cut by 5 bases, the J end by 5 bases, with 8 bases between. Here the CDR3 reads CASSGTVDTQYF. The DNA for the CDR3 is TGTGCCAGCAGTGGGACGGTAGATACGCAGTATTTT.

This chain links TRBV30 with TRBJ2-1, with TRBD1 matching over 8 bases. V was pared by 1 base and J by 7 bases, with 3 bases of the junction left unmatched. The CDR3 extends over 13 amino acids. Germline loops: CDR1 GTSNPN, CDR2 SVGIG (reference sequence). The CDR3 sequence is CAWSETGVNEQFF. The DNA for the CDR3 is TGTGCCTGGAGTGAGACAGGGGTTAATGAGCAGTTCTTC.

This clonotype showed up just a few times. V is TRBV7-2 and J is TRBJ2-5; D gene ambiguous. Deletions cut 5 bases from V and 3 bases from J, with 10 bases between. Germline values: CDR1 SGHTA, CDR2 FQGNSA. This CDR3 comprises 13 residues. The CDR3 DNA is TGTGCCAGCAGCCTTGAAGGCAAAGAGACCCAGTACTTC. This codes for CASSLEGKETQYF.

This clonotype was seen a handful of times. The chain joins TRBV7-2 to TRBJ2-3; 7 bases line up with TRBD2. V lost 1 base to trimming and J lost 0 bases; unmatched junction nucleotides: 4. CDR1 is SGHTA, CDR2 FQGNSA, per germline. CDR3 length equals 16 residues. The CDR3 nucleotides are TGTGCCAGCAGCTTAGGGACTAGTAGGAGCACAGATACGCAGTATTTT. It codes for CASSLGTSRSTDTQYF.

This clonotype was seen repeatedly, ten times or more. A junction end diverges from the germline sequence, so it may reflect a read error. The rearrangement joins TRBV5-5 to TRBJ2-7; possible D gene TRBD1, 6 bases. This CDR3 is 12 amino acids long. CDR1 and CDR2 (germline): SGHKS, YYEKEE (reference sequence). The CDR3 loop is CASSSLTGIPNF. The CDR3 DNA sequence: TGTGCCAGCAGCTCTTTAACAGGGATCCCGAACTTC.

This clonotype was counted ten times or more. The chain has TRBV12-3 or TRBV12-4 and TRBJ2-7; D is unclear. The CDR3 consists of 12 residues. The germline V and J ends were trimmed by 5 bases and 4 bases, with 9 bases remaining between them. The CDR3 coding sequence is TGTGCCAGCAGTCCCCGGGCGTACGAGCAGTACTTC. Amino acid sequence: CASSPRAYEQYF.

There are a few counts of this clonotype. The chain carries TRBV7-9 and TRBJ2-1; 7 bases are a match to TRBD2. The CDR3 has 16 amino acids. Per germline, CDR1 SEHNR and CDR2 FQNEAQ (reference sequence). Germline trimming cut 3 bases from V and 8 bases from J; bases unmatched to any gene: 13. CDR3: CASSFIAGKRMYEQFF. The CDR3 nucleotides read TGTGCCAGCAGCTTCATAGCGGGTAAACGCATGTATGAGCAGTTCTTC.

The chain has TRBV27 and TRBJ1-4; D remains unclear. V lost 10 bases and J 11 bases, leaving 20 bases between the germline ends. CDR1 and CDR2 from the germline V gene are MNHEY and SMNVEV (reference sequence). This CDR3 is 13 amino acids long. The CDR3 DNA follows: TGTGCCACGAAACCTCGGTTTGCGGATAAACTGTTTTTT. As protein: CATKPRFADKLFF.

This clonotype appeared many times. The chain uses TRBV7-2 and TRBJ1-3, with 8 bases aligning to TRBD1. The CDR3 totals 13 residues. J was trimmed by 7 bases and V by 5 bases; bases with no gene match: 4. Germline CDR1 SGHTA, CDR2 FQGNSA. In nucleotides, the CDR3 is TGTGCCAGCAGCCGGACAGGGCGGAACACCATATATTTT. Amino acid sequence: CASSRTGRNTIYF. The whole variable domain, remainder taken from reference TRBV7-2 and TRBJ1-3, is GAGVSQSPSNKVTEKGKDVELRCDPISGHTALYWYRQSLGQGLEFLIYFQGNSAPDKSGLPSDRFSAERTGGSVSTLTIQRTQQEDSAVYLCASSRTGRNTIYFGEGSWLTVV.

This sequence joins TRBV7-8 and TRBJ2-7; no firm D call. The V gene's germline CDR1 is SGHVS and CDR2 FQNEAQ. The CDR3 is 13 residues long. V was trimmed by 2 bases and J by 3 bases, leaving 8 bases between them. The CDR3 protein is CASSLRELYEQYF. The CDR3 DNA follows: TGTGCCAGCAGCTTAAGGGAACTCTACGAGCAGTACTTC.

This clonotype has ten or more counts. This chain connects TRBV6-5 to TRBJ2-5; TRBD1 is a possible D gene (5 bases). Germline V gene sequence: CDR1 MNHEY, CDR2 SVGAGI. Trimming removed 0 bases from V and 1 base from J, with 9 bases in between. The CDR3 is 15 residues long. The CDR3 bases are TGTGCCAGCAGTTACTCCAGGGTTGGCCAAGAGACCCAGTACTTC. This translates into CASSYSRVGQETQYF.

This chain connects TRBV5-1 to TRBJ2-2; 8 bases map to TRBD2. The CDR3 loop spans 14 amino acids. Germline-derived CDR1 and CDR2 are SGHRS and YFSETQ. V lost 6 bases, J lost 6 bases, and 7 bases stayed unmatched. CDR3 in DNA: TGCGCCAGCACCTGGACTAGCATGGCCGGGGAGCTGTTTTTT. Its translation is CASTWTSMAGELFF.

The table lists this clonotype with many counts. The chain uses TRBV5-4 and TRBJ1-6; D is undetermined. V was clipped by 1 base and J by 5 bases, with 7 bases between them. The CDR3 runs 14 residues. Per the germline V gene, CDR1 is SGHNT and CDR2 is YYREEE (reference sequence). CDR3 nucleotides: TGTGCCAGCAGCTTGCCGGAACATAATTCACCCCTCCACTTT. This codes for CASSLPEHNSPLHF.

V usage is TRBV20-1 and J usage is TRBJ2-7; 10 bases are a match to TRBD1. Trimming cost V 8 bases and J 5 bases; bases outside gene matches: 3. This CDR3 is 11 amino acids long. The V gene's germline CDR1 is DFQATT and CDR2 SNEGSKA (reference sequence). The CDR3 loop is CSPDRGDEQYF. DNA for the CDR3: TGCAGTCCGGACAGGGGGGACGAGCAGTACTTC.